Listed here are 2 T cell receptor beta chains from one sample, sequenced in a study of cytomegalovirus exposure and HLA in healthy donors. The PCR contained 60 Vbeta and 13 Jbeta primers. The data were produced by immunoSEQ multiplex PCR, yet TCRdb's version contains in-frame clones alone and is incomplete. The sample holds about 230,000 clones; just over 75% are singletons and the top ten take 2.7%. The sample taken for sequencing was PBMCs. The receptors shown here come from a woman aged 60-70 years in good health and CMV-seropositive.

The rearrangement links TRBV4-3 to TRBJ2-5; tentatively, D is TRBD2 (7 bases). V lost 0 bases and J lost 2, with 16 bases in between. Looked up from germline, CDR1 is LGHNA and CDR2 is YSLEER. This CDR3 is built from 17 residues. The CDR3 nucleotides read TGCGCCAGCAGCCAAGATTTGGGGGGGGCGGGGCAAGAGACCCAGTACTTC. Residues: CASSQDLGGAGQETQYF.

This clone was counted a few times. The chain joins TRBV2 to TRBJ2-5; 10 nucleotides match TRBD2. Germline trimming cut 2 bases from V and 5 bases from J; bases unmatched to any gene: 8. CDR1 and CDR2 from the germline V gene are SNHLY and FYNNEI. This CDR3 has 16 residues. The CDR3 sequence: CASSERLAGVRETQYF. The CDR3 nucleotides read TGTGCCAGCAGTGAACGCCTAGCGGGAGTGAGGGAGACCCAGTACTTC.